What follows is one T cell receptor beta chain and its context. As yet, its antigen is unknown. The CDR3 covers 16 residues. In germline, CDR1 is SGHKS, CDR2 YYEKEE (reference sequence). V lost 4 bases and J 0 bases, leaving 14 bases between the germline ends. The sample comes from a study of beta chain features in type 1 diabetes. Sequencing targeted expressed TCRB transcripts, as all isolated RNA had been reverse transcribed. Some clones are missing from TCRdb's copy, which holds only in-frame ones; the method was immunoSEQ multiplex PCR. This table has roughly 350,000 clones, 8.5% to 10% appearing once. Study results and limitations: Type 1 diabetes patients had TCRB CDR3s that were shorter (moderately but significantly so) in all four CD4+ subsets.

Material: central memory CD4+ T cells from blood. This rearrangement joins TRBV5-5 to TRBJ1-3, with D perhaps TRBD1 (6 bases). The sequence was collected from a young man with type 1 diabetes. The CDR3 DNA reads as TGTGCCAGCAGCCCAGGGACATCGAGCTCTGGAAACACCATATATTTT. Amino acid sequence: CASSPGTSSSGNTIYF.